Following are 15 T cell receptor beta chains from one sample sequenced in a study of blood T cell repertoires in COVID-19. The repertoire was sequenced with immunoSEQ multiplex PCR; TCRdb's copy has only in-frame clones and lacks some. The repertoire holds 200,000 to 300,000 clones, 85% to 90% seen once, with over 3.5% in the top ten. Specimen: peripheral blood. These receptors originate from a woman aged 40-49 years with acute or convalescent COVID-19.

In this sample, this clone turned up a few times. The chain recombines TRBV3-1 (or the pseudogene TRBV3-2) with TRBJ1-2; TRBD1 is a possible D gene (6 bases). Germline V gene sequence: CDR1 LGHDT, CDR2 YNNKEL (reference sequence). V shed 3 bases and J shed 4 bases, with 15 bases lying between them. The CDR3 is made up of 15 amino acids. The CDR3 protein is CASSQNQGGVYGYTF. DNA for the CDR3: TGTGCCAGCAGCCAGAACCAAGGGGGGGTCTATGGCTACACCTTC.

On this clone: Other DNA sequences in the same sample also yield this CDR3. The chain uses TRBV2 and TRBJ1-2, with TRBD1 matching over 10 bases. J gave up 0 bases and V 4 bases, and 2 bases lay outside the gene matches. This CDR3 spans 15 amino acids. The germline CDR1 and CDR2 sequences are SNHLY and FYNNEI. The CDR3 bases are TGTGCCAGCAGTGTAGGACAGGGGGCTAACTATGGCTACACCTTC. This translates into CASSVGQGANYGYTF.

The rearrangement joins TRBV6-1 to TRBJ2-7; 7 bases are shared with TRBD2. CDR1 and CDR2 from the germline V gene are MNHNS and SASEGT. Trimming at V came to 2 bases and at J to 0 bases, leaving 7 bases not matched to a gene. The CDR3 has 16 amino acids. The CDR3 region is CASSEIRGVSSYEQYV. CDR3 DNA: TGTGCCAGCAGTGAAATTCGGGGGGTGAGCTCCTACGAGCAGTACGTC.

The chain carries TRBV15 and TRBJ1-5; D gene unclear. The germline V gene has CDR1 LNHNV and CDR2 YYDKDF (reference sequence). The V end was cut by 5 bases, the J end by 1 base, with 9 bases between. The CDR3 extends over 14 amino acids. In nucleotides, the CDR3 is TGTGCCACCAGCGGGCATTTGAGCAATCAGCCCCAGCATTTT. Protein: CATSGHLSNQPQHF.

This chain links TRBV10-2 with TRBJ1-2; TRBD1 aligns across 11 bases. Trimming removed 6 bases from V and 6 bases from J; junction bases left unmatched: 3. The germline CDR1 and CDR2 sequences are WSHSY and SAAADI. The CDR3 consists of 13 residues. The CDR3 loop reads CASRDRGRDGYTF. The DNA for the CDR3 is TGCGCCAGCAGGGACAGGGGGCGAGATGGCTACACCTTC.

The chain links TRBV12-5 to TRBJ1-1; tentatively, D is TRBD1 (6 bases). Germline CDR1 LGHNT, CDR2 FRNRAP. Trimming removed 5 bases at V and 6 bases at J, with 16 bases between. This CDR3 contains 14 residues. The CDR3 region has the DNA TGTGCTAGTGGTCCCCCGGACAGATGGGCTGAAGCTTTCTTT. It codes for CASGPPDRWAEAFF.

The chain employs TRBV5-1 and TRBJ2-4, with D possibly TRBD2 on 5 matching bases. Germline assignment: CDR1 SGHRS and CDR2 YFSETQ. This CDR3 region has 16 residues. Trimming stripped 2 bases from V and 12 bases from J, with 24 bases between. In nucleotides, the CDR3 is TGCGCCAGCAGCTTCAGTTCCGGCCCCCGTGCAGGAGGTCAGTACTTC. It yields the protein CASSFSSGPRAGGQYF.

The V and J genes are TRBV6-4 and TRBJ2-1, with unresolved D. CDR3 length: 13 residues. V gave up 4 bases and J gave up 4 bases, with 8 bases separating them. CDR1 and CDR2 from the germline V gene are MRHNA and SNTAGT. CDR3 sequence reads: CASSANNYNEQFF. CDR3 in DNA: TGTGCCAGCAGTGCTAATAATTACAATGAGCAGTTCTTC.

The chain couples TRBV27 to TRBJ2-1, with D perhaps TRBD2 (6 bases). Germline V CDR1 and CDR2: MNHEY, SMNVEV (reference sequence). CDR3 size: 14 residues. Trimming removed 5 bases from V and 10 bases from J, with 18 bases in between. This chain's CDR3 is CASSPGGLGGEQFF. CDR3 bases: TGTGCCAGCAGTCCCGGGGGTCTCGGTGGGGAGCAGTTCTTC.

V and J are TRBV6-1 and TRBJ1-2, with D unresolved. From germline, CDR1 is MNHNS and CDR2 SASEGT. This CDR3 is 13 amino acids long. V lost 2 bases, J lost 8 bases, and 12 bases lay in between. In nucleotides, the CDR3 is TGTGCCAGCAGTGAAATAGCGCCGGGGGGCTACACCTTC. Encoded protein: CASSEIAPGGYTF.

This chain's CDR3 is CASSIPGAGYGYTF. The DNA of the CDR3 is TGTGCCAGCAGCATCCCAGGGGCTGGCTATGGCTACACCTTC. This rearrangement joins TRBV2 to TRBJ1-2; the D gene is possibly TRBD1 (6 bases). The germline gives CDR1 SNHLY, CDR2 FYNNEI. This CDR3 has 14 residues. Trimming took 6 bases from V and 4 from J, leaving 15 bases between them.

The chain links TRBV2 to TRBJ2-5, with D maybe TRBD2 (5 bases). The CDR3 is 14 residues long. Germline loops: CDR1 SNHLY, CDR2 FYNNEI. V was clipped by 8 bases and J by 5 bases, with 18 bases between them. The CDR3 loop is CASRRGGVAETQYF. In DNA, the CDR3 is TGTGCCAGCCGACGGGGTGGGGTTGCTGAGACCCAGTACTTC.

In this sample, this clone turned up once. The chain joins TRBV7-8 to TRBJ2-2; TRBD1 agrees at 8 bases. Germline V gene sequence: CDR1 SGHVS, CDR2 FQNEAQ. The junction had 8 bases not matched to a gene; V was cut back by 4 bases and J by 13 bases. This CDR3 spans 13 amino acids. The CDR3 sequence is CASSSRQGLRLFF. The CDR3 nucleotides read TGTGCCAGCAGCTCACGACAGGGGCTAAGGCTGTTTTTT.

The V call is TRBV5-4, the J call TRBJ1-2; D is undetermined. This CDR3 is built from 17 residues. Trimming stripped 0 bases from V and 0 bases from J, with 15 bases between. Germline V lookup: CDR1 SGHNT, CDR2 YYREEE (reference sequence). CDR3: CASSLGAAQFANYGYTF. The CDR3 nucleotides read TGTGCCAGCAGCTTGGGAGCGGCCCAGTTCGCTAACTATGGCTACACCTTC.

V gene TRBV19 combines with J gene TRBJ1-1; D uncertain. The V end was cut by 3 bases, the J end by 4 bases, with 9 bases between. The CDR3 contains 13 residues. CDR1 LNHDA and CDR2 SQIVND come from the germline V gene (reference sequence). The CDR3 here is CASSMGGGTEAFF. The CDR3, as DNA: TGTGCCAGTAGTATGGGAGGTGGCACTGAAGCTTTCTTT.